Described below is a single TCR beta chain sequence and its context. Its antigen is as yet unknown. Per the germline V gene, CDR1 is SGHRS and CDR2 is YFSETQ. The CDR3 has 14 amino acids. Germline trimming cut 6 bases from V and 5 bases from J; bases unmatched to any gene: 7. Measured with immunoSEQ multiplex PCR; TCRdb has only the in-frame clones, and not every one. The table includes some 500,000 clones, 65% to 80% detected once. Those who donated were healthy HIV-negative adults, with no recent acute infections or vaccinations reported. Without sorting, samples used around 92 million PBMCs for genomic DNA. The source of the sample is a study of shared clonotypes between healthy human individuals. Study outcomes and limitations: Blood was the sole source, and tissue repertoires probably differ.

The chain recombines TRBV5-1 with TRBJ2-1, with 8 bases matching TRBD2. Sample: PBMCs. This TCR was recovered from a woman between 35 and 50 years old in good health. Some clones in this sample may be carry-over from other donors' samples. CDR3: CASTLREADNEQFF. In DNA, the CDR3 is TGCGCCAGCACGTTGCGGGAGGCCGACAATGAGCAGTTCTTC.